This T cell receptor (beta chain) is from a study of blood T cell repertoires in COVID-19. Assay used: immunoSEQ multiplex PCR; TCRdb lists only in-frame clones, some missing. The table lists about 300,000 clones, roughly 88% of them singletons. This CDR3 comprises 14 residues. Deletions cut 4 bases from V and 0 bases from J, with 10 bases between. Germline V CDR1 and CDR2: SGHKS, YYEKEE (reference sequence). Sequenced input: peripheral blood. The chain couples TRBV5-5 to TRBJ1-1; a possible D gene is TRBD1 (6 bases). The receptor comes from a young woman who had recovered from COVID-19. The CDR3: CASSPRGLNTEAFF. The CDR3 DNA is TGTGCCAGCAGCCCCAGGGGCCTGAACACTGAAGCTTTCTTT.